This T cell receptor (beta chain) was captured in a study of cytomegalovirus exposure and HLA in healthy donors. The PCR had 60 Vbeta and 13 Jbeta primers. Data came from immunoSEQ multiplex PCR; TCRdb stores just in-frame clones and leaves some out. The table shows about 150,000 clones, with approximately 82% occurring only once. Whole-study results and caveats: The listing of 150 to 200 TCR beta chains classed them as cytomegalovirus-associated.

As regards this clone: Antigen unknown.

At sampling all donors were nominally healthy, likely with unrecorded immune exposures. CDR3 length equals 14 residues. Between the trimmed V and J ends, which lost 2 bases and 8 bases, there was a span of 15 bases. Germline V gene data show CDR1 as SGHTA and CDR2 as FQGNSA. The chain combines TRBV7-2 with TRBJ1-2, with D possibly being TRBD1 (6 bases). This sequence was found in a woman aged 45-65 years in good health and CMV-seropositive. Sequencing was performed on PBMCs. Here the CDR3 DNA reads TGTGCCAGCAGCTTATCACAGGGTGAGGACGGCTACACCTTC. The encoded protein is CASSLSQGEDGYTF.